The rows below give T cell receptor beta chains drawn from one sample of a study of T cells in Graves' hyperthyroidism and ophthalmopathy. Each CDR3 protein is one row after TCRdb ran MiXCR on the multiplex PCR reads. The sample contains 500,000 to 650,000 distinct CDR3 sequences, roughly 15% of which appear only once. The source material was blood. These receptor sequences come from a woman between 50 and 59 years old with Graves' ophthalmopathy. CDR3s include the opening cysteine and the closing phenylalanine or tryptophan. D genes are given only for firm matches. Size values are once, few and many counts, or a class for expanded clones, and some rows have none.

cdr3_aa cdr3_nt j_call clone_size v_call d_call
CASSQDRRMGLAGGLNIQYF TGCGCCAGCAGCCAAGATAGACGTATGGGACTAGCGGGAGGATTGAACATTCAGTACTTC TRBJ2-4 NA TRBV4-3 TRBD2
CASSLRLAGGSYNEQFF TGTGCCAGCAGCTTGCGACTAGCGGGGGGTTCCTACAATGAGCAGTTCTTC TRBJ2-1 many TRBV5-5 TRBD2
CASSDTGWREQYF TGTGCCAGCAGTGATACAGGTTGGAGGGAGCAGTACTTC TRBJ2-7 NA TRBV6-1 NA
CSARARGLHYGYTF TGCAGTGCTAGAGCCAGGGGGCTCCACTATGGCTACACCTTC TRBJ1-2 few TRBV20-1 TRBD1
CASSLYPQGQETQYF TGCGCCAGCAGCTTGTACCCGCAGGGGCAAGAGACCCAGTACTTC TRBJ2-5 many TRBV5-1 NA
CASSWSAGNTYNEQFF TGTGCCAGCAGCTGGTCGGCGGGCAATACGTACAATGAGCAGTTCTTC TRBJ2-1 many TRBV11-2 NA
CASSQDPLMNTEAFF TGCGCCAGCAGCCAAGATCCGTTGATGAACACTGAAGCTTTCTTT TRBJ1-1 NA TRBV4-3 NA
CASSLSPEQFF TGTGCCAGCAGCTTAAGTCCTGAGCAGTTCTTC TRBJ2-1 many TRBV11-2 NA
CASSQDFLVYNEQFF TGTGCCAGCAGCCAAGACTTCCTAGTTTACAATGAGCAGTTCTTC TRBJ2-1 many TRBV3-1 NA
CATSDRGANQPQHF TGTGCCACCAGTGACAGGGGCGCAAATCAGCCCCAGCATTTT TRBJ1-5 NA TRBV24-1 NA
CSFARTVDTEAFF TGCAGCTTTGCTAGGACTGTCGACACTGAAGCTTTCTTT TRBJ1-1 few TRBV29-1 NA
CASSSTRGQPQHF TGTGCCAGCAGCTCAACCAGGGGACAGCCCCAGCATTTT TRBJ1-5 many TRBV7-2 NA
CASSPSPFYEQYF TGTGCCAGCAGCCCCTCCCCATTTTACGAGCAGTACTTC TRBJ2-7 NA TRBV3-1 NA
CASSYSSMDIGLEQYF TGTGCCAGCAGTTACTCGTCCATGGACATCGGGCTCGAGCAGTACTTC TRBJ2-7 many TRBV6-5 NA
CSARPQGNTGELFF TGCAGTGCTAGGCCCCAGGGGAACACCGGGGAGCTGTTTTTT TRBJ2-2 many TRBV20-1 NA
CSARDGLAGGRTDTQYF TGCAGTGCTAGAGACGGACTAGCGGGAGGACGCACAGATACGCAGTATTTT TRBJ2-3 many TRBV20-1 TRBD2
CASSFHRGKGGYEQYF TGTGCCAGCAGTTTCCACAGGGGCAAAGGGGGATACGAGCAGTACTTC TRBJ2-7 once TRBV27 TRBD1
CASSYSTPRPYEQYF TGTGCCAGCAGTTACTCGACCCCTCGGCCCTACGAGCAGTACTTC TRBJ2-7 NA TRBV6-2/TRBV6-3 NA
CASSRLAEGIQYF TGTGCCAGCAGCCGACTAGCGGAGGGGATTCAGTACTTC TRBJ2-4 few TRBV3-1 TRBD2
CASSSDREGEQYF TGTGCTAGCAGCTCGGACAGGGAAGGCGAGCAGTACTTC TRBJ2-7 many TRBV7-7 TRBD1
CASSTTSGSLEQYF TGTGCCAGCAGCACGACTAGCGGGAGCCTCGAGCAGTACTTC TRBJ2-7 few TRBV9 TRBD2
CASRLLAGGDTGELFF TGTGCCAGCAGGCTTCTAGCGGGAGGGGACACCGGGGAGCTGTTTTTT TRBJ2-2 NA TRBV28 TRBD2
CSVGDRGNTEAFF TGCAGCGTGGGAGACAGGGGGAACACTGAAGCTTTCTTT TRBJ1-1 many TRBV29-1 TRBD1
CAGSQDFAGNYGYTF TGCGCCGGCAGCCAAGATTTTGCCGGGAACTATGGCTACACCTTC TRBJ1-2 NA TRBV4-3 NA
CSAKITGTAKETQYF TGCAGTGCTAAGATAACTGGGACAGCGAAAGAGACCCAGTACTTC TRBJ2-5 many TRBV20-1 TRBD1
CASSFSGDTDTQYF TGTGCCAGCAGCTTTAGCGGGGACACAGATACGCAGTATTTT TRBJ2-3 many TRBV7-3 TRBD2
CASSFIKGGWNTEAFF TGCGCCAGCAGCTTTATTAAAGGGGGCTGGAACACTGAAGCTTTCTTT TRBJ1-1 few TRBV5-1 TRBD1
CASSSHKSHSYEQYF TGTGCCAGCAGTAGCCATAAGTCTCACTCCTACGAGCAGTACTTC TRBJ2-7 many TRBV6-1 NA
CASSLMPSGRGAKNIQYF TGCGCCAGCAGCTTGATGCCTAGCGGGAGAGGGGCCAAAAACATTCAGTACTTC TRBJ2-4 many TRBV5-1 TRBD2
CASSLLGLAGTNTGELFF TGTGCCAGCAGTTTATTGGGACTAGCGGGGACGAACACCGGGGAGCTGTTTTTT TRBJ2-2 many TRBV28 TRBD2
CSARDRLTNYGYTF TGCAGTGCTAGAGATCGGTTAACTAACTATGGCTACACCTTC TRBJ1-2 many TRBV20-1 NA
CASSLSESSYNSPLHF TGTGCCAGCAGTTTATCGGAGAGCTCCTATAATTCACCCCTCCACTTT TRBJ1-6 NA TRBV28 NA
CAFLGGLVNPGELFF TGTGCCTTCCTCGGGGGACTAGTTAACCCCGGGGAGCTGTTTTTT TRBJ2-2 many TRBV2 TRBD2